Reported below is one T cell receptor beta chain. The source of the sample is a study of blood T cell repertoires in COVID-19. The germline V gene has CDR1 LGHNA and CDR2 YNFKEQ. Germline trimming cut 3 bases from V and 8 bases from J; bases unmatched to any gene: 9. The CDR3 length is 15 residues. The protocol was immunoSEQ multiplex PCR, while the TCRdb copy is restricted to in-frame clones and leaves out a portion. Of about 120,000 clones listed, 60% to 85% are singletons. This clonotype originated in a man between 65 and 85 years old with acute or convalescent COVID-19. This rearrangement joins TRBV4-2 to TRBJ1-2; 10 bases match TRBD1. Material: peripheral blood. CDR3 DNA: TGTGCCAGCAGCCAGACCGGGACAGGGGTATCAGGCTACACCTTC. Its protein product is CASSQTGTGVSGYTF.